This is a list of T cell receptor beta chains from one sample in a study of cytomegalovirus exposure and HLA in healthy donors. The protocol was immunoSEQ multiplex PCR, while the TCRdb copy is restricted to in-frame clones and leaves out a portion. The data show about 89,000 clones, about 89% seen once. Material for sequencing was PBMCs. These receptor sequences come from a man under 40 in good health and CMV-seropositive. Each CDR3 is given with its conserved first and last residue. Fields, in order: CDR3 DNA, CDR3 protein, CDR3 length, D gene, J gene, V gene, clone size. The D gene is left open where the match is weak. A row's size may be missing; if present it is once, few, many or a size class.

cdr3_nt: TGTGCCAGCAGCCCAATAGCGGGGGTCTCTGGGGCCAACGTCCTGACTTTC
cdr3_aa: CASSPIAGVSGANVLTF
cdr3_length: 17
d_call: TRBD2
j_call: TRBJ2-6
v_call: TRBV5-4
clone_size: NA

cdr3_nt: TGCGCCAGCAGCTTGGATGGAGTGAGCTCTGGGGCCAACGTCCTGACTTTC
cdr3_aa: CASSLDGVSSGANVLTF
cdr3_length: 17
d_call: NA
j_call: TRBJ2-6
v_call: TRBV5-1
clone_size: NA

cdr3_nt: TGTGCCAGCAGCTTAGTGGTTGCCTTAGGAGGCGAGCTGTTTTTT
cdr3_aa: CASSLVVALGGELFF
cdr3_length: 15
d_call: NA
j_call: TRBJ2-2
v_call: TRBV7-2
clone_size: NA

cdr3_nt: TGTGCCACTGGGGGGACAGGGGGCGCGTCTGGAAACACCATATATTTT
cdr3_aa: CATGGTGGASGNTIYF
cdr3_length: 16
d_call: TRBD1
j_call: TRBJ1-3
v_call: TRBV19
clone_size: NA

cdr3_nt: TGCGCCAGCAGCTTGGAAGGGGCCCAGTACTTC
cdr3_aa: CASSLEGAQYF
cdr3_length: 11
d_call: NA
j_call: TRBJ2-5
v_call: TRBV5-1
clone_size: NA

cdr3_nt: TGCGCCAGCAGCCAAGTGGGACTAGCGAGAGAGACCCAGTACTTC
cdr3_aa: CASSQVGLARETQYF
cdr3_length: 15
d_call: TRBD2
j_call: TRBJ2-5
v_call: TRBV4-1
clone_size: NA

cdr3_nt: TGTGCCAGCACCCCATTTGGACAGGGGTGGATGAACACTGAAGCTTTCTTT
cdr3_aa: CASTPFGQGWMNTEAFF
cdr3_length: 17
d_call: TRBD1
j_call: TRBJ1-1
v_call: TRBV27
clone_size: NA

cdr3_nt: TGTGCCAGCAGTGACAGGATGAACACTGAAGCTTTCTTT
cdr3_aa: CASSDRMNTEAFF
cdr3_length: 13
d_call: NA
j_call: TRBJ1-1
v_call: TRBV6-6
clone_size: NA

cdr3_nt: TGTGCCAGTAAAGAGGGCGGCGGCACTGAAGCTTTCTTT
cdr3_aa: CASKEGGGTEAFF
cdr3_length: 13
d_call: NA
j_call: TRBJ1-1
v_call: TRBV19
clone_size: NA

cdr3_nt: TGCAGCGTTCAACAGGACCTTAATGAAAAACTGTTTTTT
cdr3_aa: CSVQQDLNEKLFF
cdr3_length: 13
d_call: NA
j_call: TRBJ1-4
v_call: TRBV29-1
clone_size: NA

cdr3_nt: TGTGCCAGCAGTAGTAGCGGGACTTCCTACAATGAGCAGTTCTTC
cdr3_aa: CASSSSGTSYNEQFF
cdr3_length: 15
d_call: TRBD2
j_call: TRBJ2-1
v_call: TRBV6-4
clone_size: NA

cdr3_nt: TGTGCCAGCAGCTTAGGTCTCGGACAGGGTTCGGCAGATACGCAGTATTTT
cdr3_aa: CASSLGLGQGSADTQYF
cdr3_length: 17
d_call: TRBD1
j_call: TRBJ2-3
v_call: TRBV7-8
clone_size: NA

cdr3_nt: TGTGCCAGCAGTGAAGGGGGACAGGGAGCCTTCTATGGCTACACCTTC
cdr3_aa: CASSEGGQGAFYGYTF
cdr3_length: 16
d_call: TRBD1
j_call: TRBJ1-2
v_call: TRBV2
clone_size: once